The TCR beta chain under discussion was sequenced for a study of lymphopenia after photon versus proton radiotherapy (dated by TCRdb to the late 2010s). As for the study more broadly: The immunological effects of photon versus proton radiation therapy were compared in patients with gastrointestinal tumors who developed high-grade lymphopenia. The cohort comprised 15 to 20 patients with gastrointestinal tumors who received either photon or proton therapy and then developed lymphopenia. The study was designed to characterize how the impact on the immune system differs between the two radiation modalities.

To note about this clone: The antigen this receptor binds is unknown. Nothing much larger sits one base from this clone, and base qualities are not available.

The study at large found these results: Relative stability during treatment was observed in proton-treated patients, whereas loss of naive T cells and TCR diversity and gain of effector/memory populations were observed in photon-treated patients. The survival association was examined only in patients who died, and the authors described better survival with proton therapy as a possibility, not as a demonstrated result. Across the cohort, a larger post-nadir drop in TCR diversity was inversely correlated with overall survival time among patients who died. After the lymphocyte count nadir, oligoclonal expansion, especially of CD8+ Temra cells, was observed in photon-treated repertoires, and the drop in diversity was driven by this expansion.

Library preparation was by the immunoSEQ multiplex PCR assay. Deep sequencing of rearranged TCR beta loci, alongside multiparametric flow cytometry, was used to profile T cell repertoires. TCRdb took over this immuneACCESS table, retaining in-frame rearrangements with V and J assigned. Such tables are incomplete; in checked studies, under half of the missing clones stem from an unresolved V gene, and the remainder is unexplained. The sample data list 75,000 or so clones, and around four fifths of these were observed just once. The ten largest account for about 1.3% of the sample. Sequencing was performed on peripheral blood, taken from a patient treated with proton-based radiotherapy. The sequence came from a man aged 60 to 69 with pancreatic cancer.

The nucleotides read TGTGCCAGCGTCGAGGCTTCTGGAGCTTTCTTT. It translates to CASVEASGAFF. The sequence joins TRBV28 to TRBJ1-1; the D gene cannot be resolved reliably. The CDR3, from cysteine to phenylalanine, totals 11 residues. Just the 33-base CDR3 DNA is kept, in frame starting at base 1. The germline ends are 14 bases apart after V is trimmed by 8 bases and J by 10 bases. The CDR1 and CDR2 encoded by the germline V gene are MDHEN and SYDVKM.